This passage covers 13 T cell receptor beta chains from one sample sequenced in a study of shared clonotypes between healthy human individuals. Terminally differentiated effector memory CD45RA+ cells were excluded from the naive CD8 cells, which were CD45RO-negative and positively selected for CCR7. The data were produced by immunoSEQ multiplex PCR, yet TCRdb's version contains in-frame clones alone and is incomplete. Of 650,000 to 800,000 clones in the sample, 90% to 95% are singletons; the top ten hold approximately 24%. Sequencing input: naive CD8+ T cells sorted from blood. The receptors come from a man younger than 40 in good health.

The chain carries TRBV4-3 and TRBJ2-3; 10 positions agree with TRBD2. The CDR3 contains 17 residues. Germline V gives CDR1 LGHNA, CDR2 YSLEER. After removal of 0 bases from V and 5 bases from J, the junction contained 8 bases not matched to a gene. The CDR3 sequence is CASSQDASASGRDTQYF. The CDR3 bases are TGCGCCAGCAGCCAAGATGCGTCGGCTAGCGGGAGAGATACGCAGTATTTT.

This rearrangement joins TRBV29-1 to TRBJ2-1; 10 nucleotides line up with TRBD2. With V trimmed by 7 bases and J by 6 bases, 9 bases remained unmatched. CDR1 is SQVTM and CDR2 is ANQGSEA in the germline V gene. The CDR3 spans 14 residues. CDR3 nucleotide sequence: TGCAGCGGCCGGATAGCGGGAGGCTTCAATGAGCAGTTCTTC. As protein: CSGRIAGGFNEQFF.

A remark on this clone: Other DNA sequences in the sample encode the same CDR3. The CDR3 DNA reads TGTGCCAGCAGTAGGACTAGCGCGTACGAGCAGTACTTC. It specifies CASSRTSAYEQYF. The rearrangement joins TRBV27 to TRBJ2-7; 9 positions match TRBD2. Germline V gene lookup returns CDR1 MNHEY and CDR2 SMNVEV (reference sequence). V shed 5 bases and J 4 bases; nucleotides not matched to a gene: 3. This CDR3 region has 13 residues.

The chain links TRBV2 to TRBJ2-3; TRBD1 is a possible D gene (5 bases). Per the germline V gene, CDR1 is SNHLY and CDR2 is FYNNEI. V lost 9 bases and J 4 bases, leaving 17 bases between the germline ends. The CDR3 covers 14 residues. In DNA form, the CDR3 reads TGTGCCAGTACTTCAGGGTTTATTGCAGATACGCAGTATTTT. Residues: CASTSGFIADTQYF.

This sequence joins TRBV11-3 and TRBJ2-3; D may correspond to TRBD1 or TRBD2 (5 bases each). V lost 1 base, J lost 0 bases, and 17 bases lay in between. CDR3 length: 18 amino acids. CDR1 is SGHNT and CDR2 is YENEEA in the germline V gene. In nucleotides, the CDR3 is TGTGCCAGCAGCTTAGTGGTAGCGTGGGGGACCAGCACAGATACGCAGTATTTT. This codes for CASSLVVAWGTSTDTQYF.

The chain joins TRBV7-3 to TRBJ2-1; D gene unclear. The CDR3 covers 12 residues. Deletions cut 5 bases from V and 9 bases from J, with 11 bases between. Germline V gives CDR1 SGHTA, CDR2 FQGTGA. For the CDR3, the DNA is TGTGCCAGCAGCCTTCGGCGTGGTGAGCAGTTCTTC. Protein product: CASSLRRGEQFF.

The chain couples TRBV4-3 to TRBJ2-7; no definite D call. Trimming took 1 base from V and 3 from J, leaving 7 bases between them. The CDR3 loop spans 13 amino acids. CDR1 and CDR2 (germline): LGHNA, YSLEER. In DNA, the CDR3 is TGCGCCAGCAGCCAAGCCGGCAGCTACGAGCAGTACTTC. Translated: CASSQAGSYEQYF.

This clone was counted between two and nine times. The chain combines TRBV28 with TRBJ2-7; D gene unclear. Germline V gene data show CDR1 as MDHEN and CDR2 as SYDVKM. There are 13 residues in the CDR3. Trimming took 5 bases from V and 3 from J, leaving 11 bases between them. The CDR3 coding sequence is TGTGCCAGCAGTCCCTCGACGGACTACGAGCAGTACTTC. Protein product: CASSPSTDYEQYF.

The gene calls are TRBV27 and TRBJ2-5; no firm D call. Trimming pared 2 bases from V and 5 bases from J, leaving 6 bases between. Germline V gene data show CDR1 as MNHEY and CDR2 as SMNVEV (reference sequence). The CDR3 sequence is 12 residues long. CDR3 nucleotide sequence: TGTGCCAGCAGTTTACACGGGGAGACCCAGTACTTC. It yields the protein CASSLHGETQYF.

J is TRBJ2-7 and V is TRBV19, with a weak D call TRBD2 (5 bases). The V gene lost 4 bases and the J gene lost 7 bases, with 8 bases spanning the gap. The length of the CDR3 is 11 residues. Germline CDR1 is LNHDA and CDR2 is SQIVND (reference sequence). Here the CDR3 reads CASSNSVEQYF. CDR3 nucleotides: TGTGCCAGTAGTAATAGCGTGGAGCAGTACTTC.

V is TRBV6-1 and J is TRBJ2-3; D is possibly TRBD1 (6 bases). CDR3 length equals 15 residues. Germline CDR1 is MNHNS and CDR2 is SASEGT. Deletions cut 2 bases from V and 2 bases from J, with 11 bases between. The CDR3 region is CASSERTGITDTQYF. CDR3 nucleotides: TGTGCCAGCAGTGAACGCACAGGGATCACAGATACGCAGTATTTT.

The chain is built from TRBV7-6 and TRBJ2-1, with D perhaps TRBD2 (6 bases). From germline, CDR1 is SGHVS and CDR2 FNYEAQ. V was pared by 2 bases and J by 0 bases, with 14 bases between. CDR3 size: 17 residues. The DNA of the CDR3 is TGTGCCAGCAGCTTAAGGGCGGGACCTAGCTCCTACAATGAGCAGTTCTTC. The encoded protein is CASSLRAGPSSYNEQFF.

CDR3 coding DNA: TGTGCCAGCAGCCCTGGACTAATTTACGAGCAGTACTTC. Translated, it gives CASSPGLIYEQYF. V is TRBV6-6 and J is TRBJ2-7; weak D call: TRBD2 (6 bases). CDR3 size: 13 residues. Trimming left V 6 bases short and J 4 bases short, with 13 bases between. Germline V gene data show CDR1 as MNHNY and CDR2 as SVGAGI (reference sequence).